This T cell receptor (beta chain) was retrieved from a study of blood T cells in healthy people across ages. Sample-barcoded 5' priming and a J-beta primer mix drove a second PCR of roughly 6 to 12 cycles. One entry per CDR3 protein, called by TCRdb with MiXCR from the 5' RACE reads. The sample shows 850,000 to 1,100,000 distinct CDR3 sequences, 35% to 40% of them seen only once. Germline V CDR1 and CDR2: SGHRS, YFSETQ. Trimming pared 4 bases from V and 8 bases from J, leaving 19 bases between. The CDR3 is 15 amino acids. A few counts support this clonotype. Material for sequencing was blood. The gene calls are TRBV5-1 and TRBJ2-1, with D possibly matching TRBD2 (6 bases). The clonotype originates from a man in his late teens or twenties in good health. This chain's CDR3 is CASSRDSQIVDEQFF. The CDR3 nucleotides are TGCGCCAGCAGCCGGGACTCCCAAATCGTGGATGAGCAGTTCTTC. Combining the CDR3 with reference TRBV5-1 and TRBJ2-1 gives the whole variable domain KAGVTQTPRYLIKTRGQQVTLSCSPISGHRSVSWYQQTPGQGLQFLFEYFSETQRNKGNFPGRFSGRQFSNSRSEMNVSTLELGDSALYLCASSRDSQIVDEQFFGPGTRLTVL.